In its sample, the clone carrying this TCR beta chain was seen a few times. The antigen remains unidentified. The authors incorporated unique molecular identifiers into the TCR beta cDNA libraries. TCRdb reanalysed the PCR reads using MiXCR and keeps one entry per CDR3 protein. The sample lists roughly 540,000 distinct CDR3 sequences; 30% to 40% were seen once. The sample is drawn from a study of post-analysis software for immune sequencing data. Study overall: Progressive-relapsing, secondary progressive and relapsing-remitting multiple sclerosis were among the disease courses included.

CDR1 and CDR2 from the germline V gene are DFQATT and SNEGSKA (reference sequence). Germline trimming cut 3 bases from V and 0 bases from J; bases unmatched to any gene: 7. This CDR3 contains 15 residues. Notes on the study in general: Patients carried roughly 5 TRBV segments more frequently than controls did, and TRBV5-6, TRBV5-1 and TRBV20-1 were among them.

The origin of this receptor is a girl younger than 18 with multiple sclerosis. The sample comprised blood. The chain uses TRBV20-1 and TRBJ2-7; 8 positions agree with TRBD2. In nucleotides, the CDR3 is TGCAGTGCTAGGGACACAACTAGCGGCTCCTACGAGCAGTACTTC. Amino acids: CSARDTTSGSYEQYF.